Following are 21 T cell receptor beta chains from one sample sequenced in a study of T cell responses to AZD1222 COVID-19 vaccine. The table came from immunoSEQ multiplex PCR; TCRdb's copy has only in-frame clones and leaves some out. The sample carries some 96,000 clones, around nine tenths recorded once. The source material was peripheral blood, sampled on day 0 of AZD1222 vaccination. These receptors were obtained from an adult in good health.

The rearrangement links TRBV4-1 to TRBJ1-5; 9 bases line up with TRBD1. The CDR3 consists of 15 residues. Trimming took 3 bases from V and 6 from J; bases not matched to a gene: 6. CDR1 and CDR2 from the germline V gene are MGHRA and YSYEKL. The CDR3 here is CASSQEGQGGQPQHF. DNA of the CDR3: TGCGCCAGCAGCCAGGAGGGACAGGGAGGTCAGCCCCAGCATTTT.

This sequence joins TRBV7-9 and TRBJ2-3, with TRBD2 as a possible D gene (6 bases). Germline CDR1 and CDR2: SEHNR and FQNEAQ (reference sequence). V was pared by 0 bases and J by 3 bases, with 10 bases between. This CDR3 is 15 amino acids long. CDR3 in DNA: TGTGCCAGCAGCTTAGCTAGCGGAACTACAGATACGCAGTATTTT. Its translation is CASSLASGTTDTQYF.

The chain has TRBV3-1 (or the pseudogene TRBV3-2) and TRBJ1-4; 11 bases fit TRBD1. Germline V gene lookup returns CDR1 LGHDT and CDR2 YNNKEL (reference sequence). J lost 10 bases, V lost 6 bases, and 16 bases had no gene match. The length of the CDR3 is 17 residues. The CDR3: CASSPFETGTGGGKLFF. In DNA, the CDR3 is TGTGCCAGCAGTCCCTTTGAAACCGGGACAGGGGGTGGAAAACTGTTTTTT.

The J gene is TRBJ2-7, the V gene TRBV25-1; D gene ambiguous. Trimming removed 1 base at V and 2 bases at J, with 9 bases between. The CDR3 spans 14 residues. CDR1 is MGHDK, CDR2 SYGVNS, per germline. DNA for the CDR3: TGTGCCAGCAGTGAATGGGGTAATCCCTACGAGCAGTACTTC. The encoded protein is CASSEWGNPYEQYF.

V usage is TRBV30 and J usage is TRBJ1-5; 7 nucleotides agree with TRBD1. Germline values: CDR1 GTSNPN, CDR2 SVGIG (reference sequence). V lost 1 base and J lost 9; bases outside the gene matches: 15. The CDR3 consists of 16 residues. DNA for the CDR3: TGTGCCTGGAGTGCCGGGACAGCGTTGGGCAGGACGCCCCAGCATTTT. It encodes CAWSAGTALGRTPQHF.

The sample holds a few counts of this clone. This rearrangement joins TRBV5-5 to TRBJ1-4, with D possibly matching TRBD1 (5 bases). This CDR3 comprises 15 residues. The ends were cut back, 0 bases at V and 7 bases at J, with 13 bases in the middle. Germline values: CDR1 SGHKS, CDR2 YYEKEE (reference sequence). In DNA form, the CDR3 reads TGTGCCAGCAGCTTGGGTGGGGCGCGAGGTGAAAAACTGTTTTTT. This sequence encodes CASSLGGARGEKLFF.

The V call is TRBV18, the J call TRBJ1-1; D is possibly TRBD1 (5 bases). This CDR3 has 13 amino acids. In germline, CDR1 is KGHSH, CDR2 LQKENI. Trimming took 6 bases from V and 1 from J, leaving 9 bases between them. In DNA, the CDR3 is TGTGCCAGCTCTCGGCAGGGGAACACTGAAGCTTTCTTT. It is translated as CASSRQGNTEAFF.

V usage is TRBV19 and J usage is TRBJ2-1; 10 nucleotides agree with TRBD1. V was pared by 4 bases and J by 8 bases, with 2 bases of the junction left unmatched. Germline CDR1 and CDR2: LNHDA and SQIVND (reference sequence). The CDR3 covers 13 residues. The chain's CDR3 is CASSTGTGDEQFF. For the CDR3, the DNA is TGTGCCAGTAGTACCGGGACAGGGGATGAGCAGTTCTTC. The variable domain in full, completed from reference TRBV19 and TRBJ2-1, reads DGGITQSPKYLFRKEGQNVTLSCEQNLNHDAMYWYRQDPGQGLRLIYYSQIVNDFQKGDIAEGYSVSREKKESFPLTVTSAQKNPTAFYLCASSTGTGDEQFFGPGTRLTVL.

V is TRBV3-1 (or the pseudogene TRBV3-2) and J is TRBJ1-1; TRBD1 aligns across 9 bases. V was pared by 5 bases and J by 7 bases, with 5 bases of the junction left unmatched. The CDR3 length is 13 residues. Looked up from germline, CDR1 is LGHDT and CDR2 is YNNKEL (reference sequence). The CDR3 loop reads CASSSRQGVEAFF. The DNA for the CDR3 is TGTGCCAGCAGCAGCCGACAGGGGGTTGAAGCTTTCTTT.

A single count supports this clone. The V and J genes are TRBV27 and TRBJ1-2, with TRBD1 identical over 8 bases. Trimming at V came to 2 bases and at J to 4 bases, leaving 9 bases not matched to a gene. The length of the CDR3 is 16 residues. CDR1 MNHEY and CDR2 SMNVEV come from the germline V gene (reference sequence). CDR3 sequence: CASSLQGATLGYGYTF. Written as DNA, the CDR3 is TGTGCCAGCAGTTTACAGGGGGCGACTTTGGGCTATGGCTACACCTTC.

The gene calls are TRBV6-5 and TRBJ1-3; D ambiguous. The CDR3 is 13 amino acids. Deletions cut 8 bases from V and 3 bases from J, with 11 bases between. CDR1 and CDR2 (germline): MNHEY, SVGAGI. In nucleotides, the CDR3 is TGTGCCAGCTCTCGAGGATATGGAAACACCATATATTTT. This sequence encodes CASSRGYGNTIYF.

The rearrangement joins TRBV7-8 to TRBJ1-2; D is perhaps TRBD1 (5 bases). Trimming removed 0 bases from V and 6 bases from J, with 11 bases in between. The V gene's germline CDR1 is SGHVS and CDR2 FQNEAQ. This CDR3 has 14 amino acids. The CDR3 nucleotides read TGTGCCAGCAGCTTAGCCGGAGGGGCCGATGGCTACACCTTC. This codes for CASSLAGGADGYTF.

The chain has TRBV11-1 and TRBJ1-2; the D is unclear. This CDR3 region has 13 residues. The germline gives CDR1 SGHAT, CDR2 FQDESV (reference sequence). Trimming removed 8 bases at V and 5 bases at J, with 15 bases between. In DNA, the CDR3 is TGTGCCAGCTCATCTCGGGGAGGATATGGCTACACCTTC. It encodes CASSSRGGYGYTF. The full variable domain, with the rest looked up from reference TRBV11-1 and TRBJ1-2, is EAEVAQSPRYKITEKSQAVAFWCDPISGHATLYWYRQILGQGPELLVQFQDESVVDDSQLPKDRFSAERLKGVDSTLKIQPAELGDSAMYLCASSSRGGYGYTFGSGTRLTVV.

The chain has TRBV6-1 and TRBJ1-6; D gene uncertain. The CDR3 spans 14 residues. Germline V gene sequence: CDR1 MNHNS, CDR2 SASEGT. Trimming cost V 1 base and J 7 bases, with 8 bases left between them. The CDR3 reads CASSEVYRNSPLHF. The CDR3 region has the DNA TGTGCCAGCAGTGAAGTTTATCGGAATTCACCCCTCCACTTT.

V and J are TRBV6-5 and TRBJ2-5; 10 bases map to TRBD2. The CDR3 spans 14 residues. Losses at the gene ends were 1 base for V and 4 bases for J; bases not matched to a gene: 0. Germline loops: CDR1 MNHEY, CDR2 SVGAGI. The CDR3 loop reads CASSYLAGGETQYF. CDR3 sequence (DNA): TGTGCCAGCAGTTACTTAGCGGGAGGAGAGACCCAGTACTTC.

This rearrangement joins TRBV5-5 to TRBJ1-1, with no clear D. Germline V lookup: CDR1 SGHKS, CDR2 YYEKEE (reference sequence). With 4 bases removed from V and 4 bases from J, the gap between germline ends came to 14 bases. CDR3 length: 14 residues. DNA of the CDR3: TGTGCCAGCAGCAAAACCCCAGCGAGCACTGAAGCTTTCTTT. As protein: CASSKTPASTEAFF.

This clone showed up just once. CDR3 residues: CASSSGRNTEAFF. CDR3 DNA: TGTGCCAGCAGCTCCGGACGGAACACTGAAGCTTTCTTT. The rearrangement joins TRBV13 to TRBJ1-1; D unresolved. Germline CDR1 reads PRHDT; CDR2 reads FYEKMQ (reference sequence). The CDR3 runs to 13 residues. Trimming stripped 4 bases from V and 1 base from J, with 7 bases between.

The chain uses TRBV20-1 and TRBJ1-1; D not certain. Germline loops: CDR1 DFQATT, CDR2 SNEGSKA (reference sequence). The CDR3 length is 11 residues. The CDR3 is CRLDGNTEAFF. In DNA form, the CDR3 reads TGCAGACTAGACGGAAACACTGAAGCTTTCTTT.

The V and J genes are TRBV6-2 or TRBV6-3 and TRBJ2-2, with D perhaps matching TRBD2 (6 bases). Germline loops: CDR1 MNHEY, CDR2 SVGEGT. Trimming pared 5 bases from V and 1 base from J, leaving 14 bases between. The CDR3 runs to 16 residues. CDR3 DNA: TGTGCCAGCAGTCAACGGGGGTACCTGAACACCGGGGAGCTGTTTTTT. Translated: CASSQRGYLNTGELFF.

The genes are TRBV7-6 and TRBJ2-2, with D maybe TRBD1 (6 bases). Trimming cost V 5 bases and J 5 bases, with 18 bases left between them. The length of the CDR3 is 16 residues. Germline V gene lookup returns CDR1 SGHVS and CDR2 FNYEAQ. CDR3 DNA sequence: TGTGCCAGCAGCGTCGGACAGCGACACTTTACCGGGGAGCTGTTTTTT. It specifies CASSVGQRHFTGELFF.

The gene calls are TRBV5-1 and TRBJ2-3, with a weak D call TRBD2 (6 bases). V lost 3 bases to trimming and J lost 0 bases, with 11 bases between them. The CDR3 is 15 amino acids. Germline loops: CDR1 SGHRS, CDR2 YFSETQ. The chain's CDR3 is CASSSRLGSTDTQYF. The CDR3 DNA follows: TGCGCCAGCAGCTCTCGACTAGGGAGCACAGATACGCAGTATTTT. Full variable domain (rest looked up from reference TRBV5-1 and TRBJ2-3): KAGVTQTPRYLIKTRGQQVTLSCSPISGHRSVSWYQQTPGQGLQFLFEYFSETQRNKGNFPGRFSGRQFSNSRSEMNVSTLELGDSALYLCASSSRLGSTDTQYFGPGTRLTVL.